This T cell receptor (beta chain) derives from a study of beta chain features in type 1 diabetes. Study outcomes and limitations: In these data, an HLA type influence on TCRB rearrangement remained unresolved.

Reverse transcription of all isolated RNA meant that expressed TCRB transcripts were sequenced. Sequencing used immunoSEQ multiplex PCR; TCRdb keeps in-frame clones, though not all of them. The repertoire has around 140,000 clones, 8% to 13% of them found once; the top ten carry roughly 1.3%. This clone occurred a few times. Its antigen is currently unknown. This clonotype was sampled from a man aged 18 to 30 in good health. Sequenced: naive CD4+ T cells from blood.

CDR3 region: CASSAHEAGELFF. The DNA for the CDR3 is TGTGCCAGCAGTGCACACGAGGCCGGGGAGCTGTTTTTT. V usage is TRBV6-6 and J usage is TRBJ2-2, with D hard to call. The V end was cut by 5 bases, the J end by 6 bases, with 10 bases between. Germline-derived CDR1 and CDR2 are MNHNY and SVGAGI (reference sequence). The CDR3 sequence is 13 residues long.